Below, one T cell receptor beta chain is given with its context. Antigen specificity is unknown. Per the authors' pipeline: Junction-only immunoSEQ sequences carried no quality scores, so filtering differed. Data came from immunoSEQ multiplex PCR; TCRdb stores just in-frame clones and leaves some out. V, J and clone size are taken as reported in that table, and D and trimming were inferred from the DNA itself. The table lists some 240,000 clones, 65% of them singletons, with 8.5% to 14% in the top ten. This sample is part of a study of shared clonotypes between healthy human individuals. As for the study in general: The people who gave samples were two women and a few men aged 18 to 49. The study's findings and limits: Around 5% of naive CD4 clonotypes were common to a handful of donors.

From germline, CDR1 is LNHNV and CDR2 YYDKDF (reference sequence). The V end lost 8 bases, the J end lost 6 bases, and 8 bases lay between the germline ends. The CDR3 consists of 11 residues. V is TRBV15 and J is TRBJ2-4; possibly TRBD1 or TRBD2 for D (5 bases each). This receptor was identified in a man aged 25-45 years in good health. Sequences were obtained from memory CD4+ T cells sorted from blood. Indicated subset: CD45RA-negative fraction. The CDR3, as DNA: TGTGCCACCGGGACGGGAAACATTCAGTACTTC. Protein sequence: CATGTGNIQYF.